Below, one T cell receptor beta chain is given with its context. The sample belongs to a study of blood T cell repertoires in COVID-19. Study at large: Acute and convalescent COVID-19 samples came from the United States, Italy and Spain. Nucleic acid was either cDNA or gDNA, and it came from T cells, B-cell-depleted T cells, or PBMCs.

The CDR3 length is 16 residues. After removal of 3 bases from V and 7 bases from J, the junction contained 7 bases not matched to a gene. Germline loops: CDR1 LGHNT, CDR2 FRNRAP. Original data processing: Quantification of nucleated cells was approximated via reference gene primer amplification. Clones were read by immunoSEQ multiplex PCR, and TCRdb kept only the in-frame ones, dropping some. Clone size and the V and J calls come from that table; the DNA yielded D and trimming. The table lists tens of thousands of clones, about 91% of them singletons, with approximately 2.3% in the top ten. The specimen sequenced was peripheral blood. The V and J genes are TRBV12-5 and TRBJ2-7; 15 bases match TRBD2. The receptor comes from a man in his sixties with acute or convalescent COVID-19. CDR3 loop: CASGLPGTSGRHEQYF. The CDR3 bases are TGTGCTAGTGGTTTACCCGGGACTAGCGGGAGGCATGAGCAGTACTTC.